This section outlines one TCR beta chain sequence together with its context. What it recognizes is unknown. This sample was included in a study of T-cell reconstitution after alpha-beta-depleted transplantation in children. Germline V gives CDR1 DFQATT, CDR2 SNEGSKA (reference sequence). The CDR3 has 12 residues. V was cut by 4 bases and J by 7 bases, with 8 bases left in between. Unique molecular identifiers were used in preparing the TCRbeta library. MiXCR, run by TCRdb on the PCR reads, gives a single entry per CDR3 protein. The sample has more than 75,000 distinct CDR3 sequences, 20% to 30% seen once. General study findings and limits: T-cell counts and diversity at one year following transplant were attributed mainly to newly produced T cells. Several hundred rapidly expanded clones from non-depleted graft cells reportedly supplied alpha-beta T cells about two months post-transplant.

This chain joins TRBV20-1 and TRBJ1-6; D ambiguous. The clonotype was recovered from a boy aged 2 to 9 with acute lymphoblastic leukemia, due to receive a stem cell transplant. The sample was PBMCs, taken before TCRalphabeta/CD19-depleted stem cell transplant. CDR3 bases: TGCAGTGCTAACGACGGCAATTCACCCCTCCACTTT. Protein sequence: CSANDGNSPLHF.